A single sample gave rise to the 26 T cell receptor beta chains below, sequenced in a study of T cell repertoires in cytomegalovirus infection. TCRdb re-called the reads through MiXCR, storing one row per CDR3 protein. The sample contains hundreds of thousands of distinct CDR3 sequences, less than 40% of which appear only once. The sequencing sample was made of PBMCs. Receptors were obtained from a human donor in good health (CMV status not recorded). Some clones in this sample may be carry-over from other donors' samples.

The V and J genes are TRBV20-1 and TRBJ1-1; D is unresolved. Per the germline V gene, CDR1 is DFQATT and CDR2 is SNEGSKA (reference sequence). This CDR3 spans 14 amino acids. V was pared by 2 bases and J by 4 bases, with 14 bases between. CDR3 DNA sequence: TGCAGTGCTAGAATGATAGGGAGGACCACTGAAGCTTTCTTT. The encoded protein is CSARMIGRTTEAFF.

V gene TRBV7-6 combines with J gene TRBJ1-2; 7 bases are a match to TRBD1. Germline values: CDR1 SGHVS, CDR2 FNYEAQ. V shed 5 bases, J shed 3 bases, and the junction held 15 bases outside the gene matches. CDR3 size: 17 residues. This chain's CDR3 is CASSPMAMGQLDYGYTF. In nucleotides, the CDR3 is TGTGCCAGCAGCCCCATGGCCATGGGACAGCTGGACTATGGCTACACCTTC.

With respect to this clonotype: Being one base from a much bigger clone, this may be a read error. The V and J genes are TRBV7-2 and TRBJ2-1; TRBD2 matches at 11 bases. The CDR3 runs 19 residues. CDR1 and CDR2 from the germline V gene are SGHTA and FQGNSA. CDR3 amino acids: CASSLAVLAGGISYNEQVF. CDR3 sequence (DNA): TGTGCCAGCAGCTTAGCCGTCTTAGCGGGGGGGATCTCCTACAATGAGCAGGTCTTC.

This clonotype was detected only once. This chain joins TRBV5-1 and TRBJ2-1, with 10 bases that match TRBD2. V lost 4 bases, J lost 4 bases, and 14 bases stayed unmatched. This CDR3 has 18 residues. The germline V gene encodes CDR1 SGHRS and CDR2 YFSETQ. The CDR3: CASSPTHPAGGRYNEQFF. In DNA form, the CDR3 reads TGCGCCAGCAGCCCTACTCACCCAGCGGGGGGGCGATACAATGAGCAGTTCTTC.

Details on this clonotype: A read error may be the cause here, since a much bigger clone is one base away. V and J are TRBV6-8 and TRBJ1-1; D may be TRBD1 (5 bases). The CDR3 totals 16 residues. From germline, CDR1 is MNHGY and CDR2 SAAAGT. Trimming took off 6 bases at V and 0 bases at J, with 17 bases between the two ends. CDR3 nucleotide sequence: TGTGCCAGCAGGGCCAGGACGGACACAATGAACACTGAAGCTTTCTTT. Translated: CASRARTDTMNTEAFF.

This clonotype appeared a few times. A single base separates this from a much larger clone, so it may be a read error. The chain carries TRBV7-2 and TRBJ2-3, with 8 nucleotides matching TRBD2. CDR1 and CDR2 (germline): SGHTA, FQGNSA. V gave up 5 bases and J gave up 4 bases; unmatched junction bases: 11. This CDR3 comprises 16 residues. CDR3 sequence: CASSPRLAWLADTQYF. The DNA for the CDR3 is TGTGCCAGCAGCCCAAGACTAGCGTGGTTGGCAGATACGCAGTATTTT.

This clonotype was detected a few times. The V gene is TRBV12-3 or TRBV12-4, the J gene TRBJ2-5; D is unclear. The CDR3 has 10 residues. V was trimmed by 11 bases and J by 13 bases, leaving 17 bases between them. The CDR3 region has the DNA TGTGCCGTGAATGAGTCCCCAAGGTACTTC. Its translation is CAVNESPRYF.

The rearrangement links TRBV9 to TRBJ2-3; maybe TRBD2 (6 bases). Per the germline V gene, CDR1 is SGDLS and CDR2 is YYNGEE. Trimming shortened V by 0 bases and J by 3 bases, and 14 bases separated the two germline ends. CDR3 length equals 16 residues. CDR3 sequence: CASSVATGAVTDTQYF. CDR3 DNA: TGTGCCAGCAGCGTAGCTACGGGAGCTGTAACAGATACGCAGTATTTT. Combining the CDR3 with reference TRBV9 and TRBJ2-3 gives the whole variable domain DSGVTQTPKHLITATGQRVTLRCSPRSGDLSVYWYQQSLDQGLQFLIQYYNGEERAKGNILERFSAQQFPDLHSELNLSSLELGDSALYFCASSVATGAVTDTQYFGPGTRLTVL.

This chain links TRBV4-2 with TRBJ1-5; 7 bases map to TRBD1. Germline V CDR1 and CDR2: LGHNA, YNFKEQ. V was clipped by 4 bases and J by 0 bases; unmatched bases: 12. This CDR3 region has 18 residues. The CDR3 nucleotides are TGTGCCAGCAGCCCAACCTTTGACAGGGAACATAGCAATCAGCCCCAGCATTTT. It yields the protein CASSPTFDREHSNQPQHF.

Comments on this clonotype: Compared with germline, one end of the junction differs, possibly owing to a read error. The genes are TRBV5-1 and TRBJ2-3; no clear D. The length of the CDR3 is 14 residues. The germline CDR1 and CDR2 sequences are SGHRS and YFSETQ. The CDR3 loop reads CASSLAKGQDAQYF. As DNA, the CDR3 is TGCGCCAGCAGCTTGGCCAAAGGTCAAGATGCGCAGTATTTT.

This clonotype was observed at least ten times. In DNA form, the CDR3 reads TGTGCCAGCAGTTACCAACCGGGACTAGCGGTTTACAATGAGCAGTTCTTC. As protein: CASSYQPGLAVYNEQFF. The chain carries TRBV6-5 and TRBJ2-1; 11 bases align to TRBD2. Germline V gives CDR1 MNHEY, CDR2 SVGAGI. The CDR3 covers 17 residues. V lost 2 bases to trimming and J lost 4 bases; unmatched junction nucleotides: 7.

This clonotype has just a few counts. The CDR3, as DNA: TGCGCCAGCAGCTTGAATCCTAGCGGGGGTTACAATGAGCAGTTCTTC. Protein product: CASSLNPSGGYNEQFF. The chain joins TRBV5-1 to TRBJ2-1; TRBD2 agrees at 10 bases. The CDR3 spans 16 residues. V trimming: 1 base; J trimming: 4 bases; junction bases outside the gene matches: 5. The germline gives CDR1 SGHRS, CDR2 YFSETQ.

V gene TRBV27 combines with J gene TRBJ2-1; 14 bases are a match to TRBD2. CDR1 and CDR2 from the germline V gene are MNHEY and SMNVEV (reference sequence). This CDR3 contains 20 residues. V gave up 2 bases and J gave up 7 bases; unmatched junction bases: 16. CDR3 DNA: TGTGCCAGCAGTTTACCCACCGGGACTAGCGGGAGTCTCGACCTGAATGAGCAGTTCTTC. This sequence encodes CASSLPTGTSGSLDLNEQFF.

This clonotype was counted many times. The rearrangement uses TRBV12-3 or TRBV12-4 and TRBJ1-1; D gene ambiguous. Trimming left V 5 bases short and J 6 bases short, with 10 bases between. The CDR3 consists of 12 residues. CDR3 coding DNA: TGTGCCAGCAGTCACCTTCCGCCTGAAGCTTTCTTT. It is translated as CASSHLPPEAFF.

The chain employs TRBV15 and TRBJ2-2; D could derive from TRBD1 or TRBD2 (7 bases each). Germline lookup yields CDR1 LNHNV and CDR2 YYDKDF (reference sequence). This CDR3 is 14 amino acids long. The germline V and J ends were trimmed by 7 bases and 6 bases, with 15 bases remaining between them. The CDR3 bases are TGTGCCACCAACCCCAGGGGGAGGGCCGGGGAGCTGTTTTTT. Residues: CATNPRGRAGELFF.

This clonotype was seen many times. V gene TRBV12-3 or TRBV12-4 combines with J gene TRBJ1-1; D gene uncertain. The CDR3 extends over 16 amino acids. Trimming left V 5 bases short and J 1 base short, with 17 bases between. The CDR3 DNA reads as TGTGCCAGCAGTACCTCTCGCCGCCGATCGAACACTGAAGCTTTCTTT. Translated: CASSTSRRRSNTEAFF.

This clonotype was detected only a few times. V is TRBV7-9 and J is TRBJ1-4; no clear D gene. The germline CDR1 and CDR2 sequences are SEHNR and FQNEAQ (reference sequence). This CDR3 contains 12 residues. Trimming shortened V by 1 base and J by 8 bases, and 5 bases separated the two germline ends. CDR3 amino acids: CASSLESEKLFF. CDR3 in DNA: TGTGCCAGCAGCTTAGAATCGGAAAAACTGTTTTTT.

This clonotype showed up just a few times. The rearrangement joins TRBV28 to TRBJ2-7, with 7 nucleotides matching TRBD2. Germline V gene data show CDR1 as MDHEN and CDR2 as SYDVKM. The CDR3 is 15 amino acids. V was pared by 6 bases and J by 6 bases, with 14 bases of the junction left unmatched. The CDR3 DNA reads TGTGCCAGCAGCTCGGATCTAGCGGAGGGGATCGAGCAGTACTTC. Translation: CASSSDLAEGIEQYF.

The V call is TRBV2, the J call TRBJ1-3, with D unclear. V lost 6 bases to trimming and J lost 0 bases, with 12 bases between them. This CDR3 region has 15 residues. CDR1 is SNHLY and CDR2 is FYNNEI in the germline V gene. The CDR3 DNA is TGTGCCAGCAGGCGCCTCGGGAGCTCTGGAAACACCATATATTTT. Protein sequence: CASRRLGSSGNTIYF. The complete variable domain, with remaining parts taken from reference TRBV2 and TRBJ1-3, reads EPEVTQTPSHQVTQMGQEVILRCVPISNHLYFYWYRQILGQKVEFLVSFYNNEISEKSEIFDDQFSVERPDGSNFTLKIRSTKLEDSAMYFCASRRLGSSGNTIYFGEGSWLTVV.

This clonotype was recorded at least ten times. The J gene is TRBJ2-2, the V gene TRBV25-1; a weak D match, TRBD1 (5 bases). Trimming pared 2 bases from V and 6 bases from J, leaving 10 bases between. CDR3 length equals 14 residues. Germline CDR1 is MGHDK and CDR2 is SYGVNS. The CDR3 reads CASSEIGAAGELFF. DNA for the CDR3: TGTGCCAGCAGTGAAATTGGGGCAGCCGGGGAGCTGTTTTTT.

In regard to this clonotype: The junction differs from germline at one of its ends, possibly a read error. The rearrangement links TRBV7-9 to TRBJ1-3; 11 bases line up with TRBD1. Germline CDR1 is SEHNR and CDR2 is FQNEAQ (reference sequence). CDR3 length: 20 amino acids. CDR3 sequence reads: CASSLANFSGTGGRKNTLYF. For the CDR3, the DNA is TGTGCCAGCAGCTTAGCGAATTTCTCCGGGACAGGGGGTCGAAAAAACACCCTATATTTT.

The chain links TRBV6-2 or TRBV6-3 to TRBJ1-5; D is undetermined. Germline-derived CDR1 and CDR2 are MNHEY and SVGEGT. CDR3 size: 15 residues. V lost 11 bases, J lost 1 base, and 18 bases lay in between. The CDR3 DNA sequence: TGTGCCGTCGGACGTAAGGCATCGAGCAATCAGCCCCAGCATTTT. It codes for CAVGRKASSNQPQHF.

This clonotype showed up just once. A clone one base away is much larger, so this may be a read error. J is TRBJ2-6 and V is TRBV7-4; D gene ambiguous. Germline V lookup: CDR1 SGHVT, CDR2 SQSDAQ. The CDR3 spans 15 residues. The germline V and J ends were trimmed by 6 bases and 0 bases, with 9 bases remaining between them. The CDR3 DNA reads as TGTGCCAGCAGACAAAGTACCTCTGGGGCCAACGTCCTGACTTTC. It yields the protein CASRQSTSGANVLTF.

This clonotype was detected only a few times. The rearrangement links TRBV6-1 to TRBJ2-1, with 8 bases matching TRBD1. CDR1 is MNHNS, CDR2 SASEGT, per germline. Germline trimming cut 2 bases from V and 15 bases from J; bases unmatched to any gene: 6. This CDR3 has 12 amino acids. CDR3 DNA sequence: TGTGCCAGCAGTGAACCGGACAGGGCGCCGTTCTTC. Translating it yields CASSEPDRAPFF.

The chain uses TRBV12-3 or TRBV12-4 and TRBJ2-1; D not certain. The V end was cut by 2 bases, the J end by 9 bases, with 11 bases between. The CDR3 length is 13 residues. The CDR3 sequence is CASSLIFSLEQFF. CDR3 sequence (DNA): TGTGCCAGCAGTTTAATTTTTAGCCTTGAGCAGTTCTTC.

The rearrangement links TRBV12-3 or TRBV12-4 to TRBJ2-7, with 7 nucleotides matching TRBD1. Unmatched junction bases numbered 15, after V lost 3 bases and J lost 4 bases. The CDR3 runs to 17 residues. CDR3 coding DNA: TGTGCCAGCAGTTTTCGGGGTCCCTGGGACAGCGTTTACGAGCAGTACTTC. It specifies CASSFRGPWDSVYEQYF.